This passage covers 14 T cell receptor beta chains from one sample sequenced in a study of T cell changes during pregnancy in multiple sclerosis. The repertoire was sequenced with immunoSEQ multiplex PCR; TCRdb's copy has only in-frame clones and lacks some. The sample holds about 59,000 clones, roughly 94% seen once. Sequencing was performed on CD8+ T cells from peripheral blood mononuclear cells, taken after pregnancy. The source of these receptors is a female donor with multiple sclerosis, enrolled in a pregnancy study.

This clone occurred once. This chain connects TRBV12-5 to TRBJ1-4; 7 bases map to TRBD1. Trimming at V came to 1 base and at J to 8 bases, leaving 10 bases not matched to a gene. The V gene's germline CDR1 is LGHNT and CDR2 FRNRAP. CDR3 length: 16 residues. This CDR3 is CASGLDQGVGTEKLFF. The CDR3 region has the DNA TGTGCTAGTGGTTTGGATCAGGGGGTTGGTACGGAAAAACTGTTTTTT.

This chain uses TRBV13 with TRBJ2-1; 7 bases align to TRBD2. The CDR3 loop spans 17 amino acids. Trimming took 0 bases from V and 5 from J; bases not matched to a gene: 10. Per germline, CDR1 PRHDT and CDR2 FYEKMQ (reference sequence). CDR3 amino acids: CASSLGRRTSANNEQFF. The CDR3 DNA follows: TGTGCCAGCAGCTTAGGCCGGAGGACTAGTGCTAACAATGAGCAGTTCTTC.

The rearrangement links TRBV5-6 to TRBJ2-7; no firm D call. The germline V gene encodes CDR1 SGHDT and CDR2 YYEEEE. The CDR3 covers 15 residues. The V and J ends lost 1 base and 3 bases respectively, with 14 bases between them. CDR3 sequence (DNA): TGTGCCAGCAGCTTGCAGATGTCCCCGTACTACGAGCAGTACTTC. It specifies CASSLQMSPYYEQYF.

The gene calls are TRBV9 and TRBJ2-3; a weak D match, TRBD1 (6 bases). There are 14 residues in the CDR3. V was pared by 6 bases and J by 2 bases, with 13 bases between. Germline V CDR1 and CDR2: SGDLS, YYNGEE. The CDR3 DNA is TGTGCCAGCACCCGAGACAGGACCACAGATACGCAGTATTTT. Its translation: CASTRDRTTDTQYF.

The chain combines TRBV19 with TRBJ2-2, with D possibly matching TRBD2 (6 bases). CDR3 length: 14 residues. The ends were cut back, 1 base at V and 6 bases at J, with 9 bases in the middle. Germline V gives CDR1 LNHDA, CDR2 SQIVND (reference sequence). CDR3 sequence: CASSIAGVAGELFF. The CDR3 DNA is TGTGCCAGTAGTATAGCGGGAGTCGCCGGGGAGCTGTTTTTT.

This chain connects TRBV7-2 to TRBJ2-7, with a tentative D call TRBD2 (5 bases). CDR1 SGHTA and CDR2 FQGNSA come from the germline V gene. This CDR3 comprises 13 residues. Trimming cost V 6 bases and J 4 bases, with 13 bases left between them. Here the CDR3 DNA reads TGTGCCAGCAGTCAATATAGGACTTACGAGCAGTACTTC. Encoded protein: CASSQYRTYEQYF.

The chain recombines TRBV27 with TRBJ2-7; 10 nucleotides agree with TRBD1. Germline CDR1 reads MNHEY; CDR2 reads SMNVEV (reference sequence). With V trimmed by 5 bases and J by 5 bases, 12 bases remained unmatched. The CDR3 sequence is 16 residues long. This chain's CDR3 is CASSLPPGQGNNEQYF. The CDR3 DNA follows: TGTGCCAGCAGTCTCCCCCCGGGACAGGGGAACAACGAGCAGTACTTC.

The chain recombines TRBV14 with TRBJ2-7; 7 bases fit TRBD2. Germline-derived CDR1 and CDR2 are SGHDN and FVKESK. The CDR3 loop spans 16 amino acids. V dropped 1 base and J dropped 1; count of bases not matched to a gene: 7. The CDR3 is CASSQVGAGRSYEQYF. The CDR3 nucleotides are TGTGCCAGCAGCCAAGTTGGAGCGGGGCGTTCCTACGAGCAGTACTTC.

The rearrangement uses TRBV27 and TRBJ2-7; D might be TRBD1 (6 bases). The V and J ends lost 2 bases and 3 bases respectively, with 14 bases between them. This CDR3 spans 15 amino acids. Germline CDR1 and CDR2: MNHEY and SMNVEV (reference sequence). In DNA form, the CDR3 reads TGTGCCAGCAGTTTAGCGGACAGCCAAGTCTACGAGCAGTACTTC. It specifies CASSLADSQVYEQYF.

V gene TRBV27 combines with J gene TRBJ1-1; D not resolved. The CDR3 runs to 15 residues. CDR1 is MNHEY and CDR2 is SMNVEV in the germline V gene (reference sequence). V lost 6 bases to trimming and J lost 0 bases, with 14 bases between them. The CDR3 DNA follows: TGTGCCAGCAGATCCGACATCGGGATGAACACTGAAGCTTTCTTT. It yields the protein CASRSDIGMNTEAFF.

This chain uses TRBV30 with TRBJ2-7; a weak D match, TRBD1 (5 bases). CDR3 length equals 13 residues. The germline V gene encodes CDR1 GTSNPN and CDR2 SVGIG (reference sequence). Trimming removed 0 bases at V and 3 bases at J, with 9 bases between. CDR3 in amino acids: CAWSVVGDYEQYF. The CDR3 DNA follows: TGTGCCTGGAGTGTCGTAGGGGACTACGAGCAGTACTTC.

This rearrangement joins TRBV7-9 to TRBJ2-3; D possibly corresponds to TRBD2 (5 bases). CDR3 length: 13 residues. V lost 3 bases and J lost 4, with 8 bases in between. Germline values: CDR1 SEHNR, CDR2 FQNEAQ (reference sequence). CDR3 sequence reads: CASSFGGSDTQYF. The CDR3 DNA reads as TGTGCCAGCAGCTTCGGCGGGTCAGATACGCAGTATTTT.

The chain carries TRBV7-9 and TRBJ2-7; D might be TRBD2 (6 bases). The V end was cut by 4 bases, the J end by 7 bases, with 11 bases between. There are 12 residues in the CDR3. The V gene's germline CDR1 is SEHNR and CDR2 FQNEAQ (reference sequence). CDR3 DNA: TGTGCCAGCAGCTCAACTAGCTTGGAGCAGTACTTC. Translated: CASSSTSLEQYF.

The V gene is TRBV30, the J gene TRBJ2-1, with D maybe TRBD1 (5 bases). Germline lookup yields CDR1 GTSNPN and CDR2 SVGIG (reference sequence). The CDR3 contains 13 residues. Between the trimmed V and J ends, which lost 5 bases and 8 bases, there was a span of 16 bases. In nucleotides, the CDR3 is TGTGCCTGGGCTCAGGGAAACGGACATGAGCAGTTCTTC. It translates to CAWAQGNGHEQFF.